The TCR beta chain described here comes from a study of monozygotic twins with cystic fibrosis. General study findings and limits: V usage most resembled the co-twin in 13 of 16 pairs. Low clonality (median around 0.009) suggested a mostly naive repertoire. No link emerged between shared CDR3 counts and age, concordance or severity. Monozygotic CF twins shared more identical nucleotide clonotypes than unrelated patients.

Turning to this clone: What it binds is not known.

The germline V and J ends were trimmed by 6 bases and 5 bases, with 15 bases remaining between them. The length of the CDR3 is 14 residues. CDR1 is SGHRS, CDR2 YFSETQ, per germline. Clones were sequenced by immunoSEQ multiplex PCR, and TCRdb holds only the in-frame ones, with some missing. The repertoire holds tens of thousands of clones, 85% to 90% seen once, with around 1.2% in the top ten. The rearrangement links TRBV5-1 to TRBJ2-1, with D perhaps TRBD2 (6 bases). The TCR comes from a woman aged 30 to 39 with cystic fibrosis. The sample was blood. This CDR3 reads CASTTLEGDNEQFF. The CDR3 DNA sequence: TGCGCCAGCACCACGCTGGAGGGCGACAATGAGCAGTTCTTC.